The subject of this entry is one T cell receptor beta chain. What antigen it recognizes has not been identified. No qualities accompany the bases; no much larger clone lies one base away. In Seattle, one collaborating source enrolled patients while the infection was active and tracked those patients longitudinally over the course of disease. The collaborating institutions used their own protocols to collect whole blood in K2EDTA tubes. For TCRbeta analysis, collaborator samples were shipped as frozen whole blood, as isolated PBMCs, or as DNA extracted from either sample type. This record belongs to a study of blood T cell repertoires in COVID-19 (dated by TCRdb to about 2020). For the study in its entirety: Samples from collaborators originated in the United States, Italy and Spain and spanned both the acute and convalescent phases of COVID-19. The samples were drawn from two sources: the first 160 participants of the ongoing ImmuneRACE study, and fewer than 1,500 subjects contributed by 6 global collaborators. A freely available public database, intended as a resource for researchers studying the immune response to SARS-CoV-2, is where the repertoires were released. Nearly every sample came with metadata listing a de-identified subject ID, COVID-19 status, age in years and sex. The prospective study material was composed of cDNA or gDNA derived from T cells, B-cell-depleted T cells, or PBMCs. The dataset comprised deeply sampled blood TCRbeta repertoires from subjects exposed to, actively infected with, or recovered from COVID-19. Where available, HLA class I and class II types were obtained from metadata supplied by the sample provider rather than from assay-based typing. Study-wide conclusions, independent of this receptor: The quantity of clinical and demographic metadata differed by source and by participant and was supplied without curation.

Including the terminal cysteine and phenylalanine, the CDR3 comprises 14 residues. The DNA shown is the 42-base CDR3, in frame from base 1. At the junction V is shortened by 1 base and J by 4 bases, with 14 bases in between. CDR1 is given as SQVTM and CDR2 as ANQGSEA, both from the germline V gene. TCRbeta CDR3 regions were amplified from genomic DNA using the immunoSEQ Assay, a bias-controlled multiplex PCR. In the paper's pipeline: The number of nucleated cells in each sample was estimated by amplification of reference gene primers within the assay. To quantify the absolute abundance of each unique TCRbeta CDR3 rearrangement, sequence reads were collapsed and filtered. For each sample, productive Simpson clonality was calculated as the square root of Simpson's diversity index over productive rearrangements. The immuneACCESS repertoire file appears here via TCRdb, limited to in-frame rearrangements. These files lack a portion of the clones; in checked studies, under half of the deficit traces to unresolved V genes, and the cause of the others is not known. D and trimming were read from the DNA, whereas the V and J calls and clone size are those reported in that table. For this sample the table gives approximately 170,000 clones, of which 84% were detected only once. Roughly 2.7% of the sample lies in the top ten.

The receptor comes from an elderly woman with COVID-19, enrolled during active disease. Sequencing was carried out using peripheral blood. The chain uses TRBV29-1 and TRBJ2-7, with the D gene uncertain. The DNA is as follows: TGCAGCGTTGAAGTTTCCGGCAGGCTTTACGAGCAGTACTTC. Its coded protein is CSVEVSGRLYEQYF.